This T cell receptor beta chain appears in the sequencing data of a study of memory CD8 T cells in hepatitis C reinfection. Study information: A couple of donors resolved primary infection, then developed chronic reinfection. Pre-reinfection samples were taken 55 to 20 weeks before detection.

The CDR3 spans 17 residues. Germline V gives CDR1 SGDLS, CDR2 YYNGEE. V was pared by 1 base and J by 5 bases, with 9 bases of the junction left unmatched. Produced via immunoSEQ multiplex PCR; TCRdb's table is partial and in-frame only. The repertoire holds 6,000 or so clones, with 80% to 90% as singletons. Specified time point: pre-reinfection, 55 to 20 weeks before reinfection detection. Sorted cells were sequenced directly ex vivo without any in vitro expansion. The Montreal HEPCO cohort supplied donors who inject drugs. Sequencing used naive CD8+ T cells sorted from blood. The TCR originated in a man aged 50 or older with hepatitis C virus infection. The chain joins TRBV9 to TRBJ2-5; 12 bases are shared with TRBD2. DNA for the CDR3: TGTGCCAGCAGCGTAAAGCTCCTAGCGGGAGGGGATGAGACCCAGTACTTC. Amino acid sequence: CASSVKLLAGGDETQYF. The variable domain in full, completed from reference TRBV9 and TRBJ2-5, reads DSGVTQTPKHLITATGQRVTLRCSPRSGDLSVYWYQQSLDQGLQFLIQYYNGEERAKGNILERFSAQQFPDLHSELNLSSLELGDSALYFCASSVKLLAGGDETQYFGPGTRLLVL.